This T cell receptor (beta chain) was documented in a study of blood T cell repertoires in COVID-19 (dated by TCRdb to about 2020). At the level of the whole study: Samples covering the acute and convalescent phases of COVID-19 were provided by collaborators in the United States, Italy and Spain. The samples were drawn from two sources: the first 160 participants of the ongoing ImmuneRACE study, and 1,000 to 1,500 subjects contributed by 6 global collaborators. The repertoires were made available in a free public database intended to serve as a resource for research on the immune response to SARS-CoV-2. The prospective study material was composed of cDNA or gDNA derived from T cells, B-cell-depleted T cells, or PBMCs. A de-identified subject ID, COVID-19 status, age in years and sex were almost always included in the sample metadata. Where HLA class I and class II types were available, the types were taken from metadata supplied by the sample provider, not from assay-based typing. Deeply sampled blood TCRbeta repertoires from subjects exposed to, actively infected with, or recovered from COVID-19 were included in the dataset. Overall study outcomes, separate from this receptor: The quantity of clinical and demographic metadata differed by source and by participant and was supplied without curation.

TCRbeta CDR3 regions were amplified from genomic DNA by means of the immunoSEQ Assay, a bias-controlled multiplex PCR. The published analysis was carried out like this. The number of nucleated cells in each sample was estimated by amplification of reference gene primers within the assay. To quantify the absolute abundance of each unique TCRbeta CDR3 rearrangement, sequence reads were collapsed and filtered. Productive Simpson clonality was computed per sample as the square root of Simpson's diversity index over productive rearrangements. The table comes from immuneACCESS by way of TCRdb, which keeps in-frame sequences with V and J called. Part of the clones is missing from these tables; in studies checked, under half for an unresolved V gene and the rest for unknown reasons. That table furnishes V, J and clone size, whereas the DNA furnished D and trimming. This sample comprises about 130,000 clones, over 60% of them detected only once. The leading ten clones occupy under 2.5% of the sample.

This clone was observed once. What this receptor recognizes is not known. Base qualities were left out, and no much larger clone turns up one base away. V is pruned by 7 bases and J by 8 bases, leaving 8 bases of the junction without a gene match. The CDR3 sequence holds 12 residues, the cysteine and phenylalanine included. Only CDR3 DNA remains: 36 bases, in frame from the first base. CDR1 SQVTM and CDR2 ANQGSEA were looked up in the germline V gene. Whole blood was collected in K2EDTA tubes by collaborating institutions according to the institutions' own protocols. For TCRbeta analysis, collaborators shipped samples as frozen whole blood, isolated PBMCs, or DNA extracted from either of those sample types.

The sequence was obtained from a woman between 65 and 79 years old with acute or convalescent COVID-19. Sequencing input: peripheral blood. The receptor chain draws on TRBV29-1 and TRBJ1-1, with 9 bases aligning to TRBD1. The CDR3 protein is CSGRITGGEAFF. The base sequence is TGCAGCGGCCGAATTACAGGGGGCGAAGCTTTCTTT.